This T cell receptor beta chain was captured by sequencing in a study of cytomegalovirus exposure and HLA in healthy donors. Whole-study findings and limits: In a later analysis, most CMV-associated TCR beta chains appeared HLA-restricted. The study labeled under 200 TCR beta chains cytomegalovirus-associated. Analysis was carried out at a later point, and it linked a missense DCLRE1C variant to TCR beta V- and J-gene trimming. Using the classifier, cytomegalovirus status was reportedly diagnosed with high specificity and sensitivity.

This PCR relied on a set of 60 Vbeta primers and 13 Jbeta primers. TCRdb's copy holds only in-frame clones and misses some; the assay was immunoSEQ multiplex PCR. The sample has about 94,000 clones; around four fifths are singletons. About this clone: The antigen is unknown.

CDR1 and CDR2 from the germline V gene are MDHEN and SYDVKM. CDR3 length: 13 amino acids. Trimming took off 5 bases at V and 7 bases at J, with 15 bases between the two ends. What was sequenced was PBMCs. The genes are TRBV28 and TRBJ2-7; TRBD1 might be the D (5 bases). This clonotype was sampled from a woman aged 55-70 years in good health and CMV-seronegative. The CDR3 spells CASSQPGSGEQYF. Here the CDR3 DNA reads TGTGCCAGCAGTCAACCAGGGTCGGGTGAGCAGTACTTC. Complete variable domain (other parts from reference TRBV28 and TRBJ2-7): DVKVTQSSRYLVKRTGEKVFLECVQDMDHENMFWYRQDPGLGLRLIYFSYDVKMKEKGDIPEGYSVSREKKERFSLILESASTNQTSMYLCASSQPGSGEQYFGPGTRLTVT.